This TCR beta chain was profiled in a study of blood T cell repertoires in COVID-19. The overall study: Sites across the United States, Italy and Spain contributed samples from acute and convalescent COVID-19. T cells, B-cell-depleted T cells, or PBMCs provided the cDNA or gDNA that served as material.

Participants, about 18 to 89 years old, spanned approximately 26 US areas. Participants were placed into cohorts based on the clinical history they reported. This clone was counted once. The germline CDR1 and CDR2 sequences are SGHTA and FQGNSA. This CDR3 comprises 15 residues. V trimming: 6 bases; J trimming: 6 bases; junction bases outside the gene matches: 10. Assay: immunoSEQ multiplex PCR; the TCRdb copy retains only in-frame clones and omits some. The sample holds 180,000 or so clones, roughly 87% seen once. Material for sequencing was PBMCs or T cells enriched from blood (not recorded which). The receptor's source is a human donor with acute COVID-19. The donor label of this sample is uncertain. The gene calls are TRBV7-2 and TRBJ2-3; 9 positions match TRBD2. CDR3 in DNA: TGTGCCAGCAGTCAGGCGGGGGGGGCAGGGGATACGCAGTATTTT. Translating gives CASSQAGGAGDTQYF.